A selection of T cell receptor beta chains follows, all from one sample in a study of T cell responses to AZD1222 COVID-19 vaccine. Generated by immunoSEQ multiplex PCR, the TCRdb table keeps only in-frame clones and is missing some. The profile shows about 150,000 clones, roughly four fifths of them singletons. The material was peripheral blood, obtained on day 0 of MenACWY control vaccination. These TCRs come from an adult in good health. Both conserved end residues are part of each CDR3. The order of the fields is D gene, J gene, clone size, V gene, CDR3 DNA, CDR3 protein. D genes are given only for firm matches. The size entry is marked missing in some rows and otherwise reads once, few, many or a size class.

>NA|TRBJ2-2|NA|TRBV2
TGTGCCAGCAGTGTTGGCGAGGGAAACACCGGGGAGCTGTTTTTT
CASSVGEGNTGELFF
>NA|TRBJ1-6|NA|TRBV9
TGTGCCAGCAGCGAAGGACAACAGATCCATAATTCACCCCTCCACTTT
CASSEGQQIHNSPLHF
>NA|TRBJ1-5|NA|TRBV5-6
TGTGCCAGCAGCTTGGGAGGGGGTAGCAATCAGCCCCAGCATTTT
CASSLGGGSNQPQHF
>TRBD2|TRBJ2-1|NA|TRBV5-1
TGCGCCAGCAGCTCGTCCGGTGCGGGGGGCGACAATGAGCAGTTCTTC
CASSSSGAGGDNEQFF
>TRBD1|TRBJ1-2|NA|TRBV5-4
TGTGCCAGCAGCCGGGACAGGGATCGTGGCTACACCTTC
CASSRDRDRGYTF
>TRBD1|TRBJ1-2|NA|TRBV6-5
TGTGCCACACAGGGGGGTCGTGACTATGGCTACACCTTC
CATQGGRDYGYTF
>NA|TRBJ2-5|NA|TRBV7-9
TGTGCCAGCAGCTTAGGGGGGACGGGAGAGACCCAGTACTTC
CASSLGGTGETQYF
>NA|TRBJ2-2|NA|TRBV11-3
TGTGCCAGCAGCTTTAGGGACGGGGAGCTGTTTTTT
CASSFRDGELFF
>TRBD1|TRBJ2-3|NA|TRBV10-3
TGTGCCATCAGTGAGCTCGGGACAGCCACAGATACGCAGTATTTT
CAISELGTATDTQYF
>NA|TRBJ1-5|NA|TRBV2
TGTGCCAGCAGTCGGGACGGTAGTGGCAATCAGCCCCAGCATTTT
CASSRDGSGNQPQHF
>NA|TRBJ2-2|many|TRBV6-5
TGTGCCAGCAGTTACAAAGGGGTGGGAACCGGGGAGCTGTTTTTT
CASSYKGVGTGELFF
>NA|TRBJ2-1|NA|TRBV7-7
TGTGCCAGCAGCTTACTTCCAGGGAGCACCAAATACAATGAGCAGTTCTTC
CASSLLPGSTKYNEQFF
>NA|TRBJ2-4|NA|TRBV7-8
TGTGCCAGCAGCTTGGAACTAAACATTCAGTACTTC
CASSLELNIQYF
>TRBD2|TRBJ2-7|once|TRBV27
TGTGCCAGCAGTTTGGGACTAGCGGGGTCCTACGAGCAGTACTTC
CASSLGLAGSYEQYF
>NA|TRBJ2-3|NA|TRBV27
TGTGCCAGCAGTTTAACGGTCACAGATACGCAGTATTTT
CASSLTVTDTQYF
>NA|TRBJ1-5|NA|TRBV6-5
TGTGCCAGCAGCGTCGGACTGAATGGGCCCCAGCATTTT
CASSVGLNGPQHF
>NA|TRBJ1-4|NA|TRBV11-2
TGTGCCAGCAGCTTAGGTGCCTGGACCGACTCTAATGAAAAACTGTTTTTT
CASSLGAWTDSNEKLFF
>NA|TRBJ1-5|NA|TRBV4-2
TGTGCCAGCAGCCAAGCGACAGTTAATAGCAATCAGCCCCAGCATTTT
CASSQATVNSNQPQHF
>NA|TRBJ2-1|few|TRBV11-2
TGTGCCAGCAGCTTAGGAACCCGTGATGAGCAGTTCTTC
CASSLGTRDEQFF
>TRBD2|TRBJ2-7|NA|TRBV6-4
TGTGCCAGCAGTGACTCGACATCTAGCGGGGGTATCCACGAGCAGTACTTC
CASSDSTSSGGIHEQYF
>NA|TRBJ1-5|NA|TRBV3-1/TRBV3-2
TGTGCCAGCAGCCAAGCGGGGGGCAGGGGCAATCAGCCCCAGCATTTT
CASSQAGGRGNQPQHF
>NA|TRBJ1-2|NA|TRBV5-5
TGTGCCAGCCAACGGGACGGCTCCTATGGCTACACCTTC
CASQRDGSYGYTF
>NA|TRBJ2-2|NA|TRBV19
TGTGCCAGTAGCCAGGGGCTGTTTTTT
CASSQGLFF
>NA|TRBJ1-1|NA|TRBV19
TGTGCCAGTAGTATAGCTGCGGGCATCTTGAACACTGAAGCTTTCTTT
CASSIAAGILNTEAFF
>TRBD1|TRBJ1-5|NA|TRBV18
TGTGCCAGCTCAATACAGGGGAACAATCAGCCCCAGCATTTT
CASSIQGNNQPQHF
>NA|TRBJ1-1|NA|TRBV19
TGTGCCAGTAGTATAGGCGGACTGACCTACACTGAAGCTTTCTTT
CASSIGGLTYTEAFF
>TRBD1|TRBJ1-4|NA|TRBV4-2
TGTGCCAGCAGCGTAGGGGACAGGGGAACTAATGAAAAACTGTTTTTT
CASSVGDRGTNEKLFF
>NA|TRBJ1-1|NA|TRBV27
TGTGCCAGCAGCTTTGGCTGGGGGGGAAACACTGAAGCTTTCTTT
CASSFGWGGNTEAFF
>NA|TRBJ2-3|NA|TRBV7-3
TGTGCCAGCAGCCGCATCGGGCTAAGCACAGATACGCAGTATTTT
CASSRIGLSTDTQYF
>TRBD1|TRBJ1-1|NA|TRBV18
TGTGCCAGCTCACCTGGACAGGTTCTGAACACTGAAGCTTTCTTT
CASSPGQVLNTEAFF
>NA|TRBJ2-2|NA|TRBV7-9
TGTGCCAGCAGCTCAGGGGAAGGGGGGAGCAAGTCACGTGGGGAGCTGTTTTTT
CASSSGEGGSKSRGELFF
>NA|TRBJ2-5|NA|TRBV7-7
TGTGCCAGCAGCTCCACGGCGGGGGACATAGAGACCCAGTACTTC
CASSSTAGDIETQYF
>NA|TRBJ1-2|NA|TRBV6-2/TRBV6-3
TGTGCCAGCAGTTATAACTTTCTCTATGGCTACACCTTC
CASSYNFLYGYTF
>TRBD1|TRBJ1-3|NA|TRBV9
TGTGCCAGCAGCCCCAGGGGGGTCGGAAACACCATATATTTT
CASSPRGVGNTIYF
>TRBD2|TRBJ2-5|NA|TRBV2
TGTGCCAGCAGTGATGGGGCTAGCGGGGGAGAGACCCAGTACTTC
CASSDGASGGETQYF
>NA|TRBJ1-3|NA|TRBV5-1
TGCGCCAGCAGCTTGGGCACTCCAGGAAACACCATATATTTT
CASSLGTPGNTIYF
>NA|TRBJ1-5|NA|TRBV9
TGTGCCATCAGCGAATGGCCCCAGCATTTT
CAISEWPQHF
>NA|TRBJ2-3|few|TRBV18
TGTGCCAGCTCCCCGACGCCGGCTAGCACAGATACGCAGTATTTT
CASSPTPASTDTQYF
>NA|TRBJ1-1|NA|TRBV7-9
TGTGCCAGCAGCTTGAGAGAAGGGAGCACTGAAGCTTTCTTT
CASSLREGSTEAFF
>NA|TRBJ1-2|once|TRBV5-1
TGCGCCAGCAGCTTGGCTGAATCCTCAGGGTACACCTTC
CASSLAESSGYTF
>NA|TRBJ1-2|NA|TRBV27
TGTGCCAGCAGTTCCCAACCCCACCTCTATGGCTACACCTTC
CASSSQPHLYGYTF
>TRBD1|TRBJ1-5|NA|TRBV19
TGTGCCAGTAGTAAGGGACAGGGGGATCAGCCCCAGCATTTT
CASSKGQGDQPQHF
>NA|TRBJ1-2|NA|TRBV7-8
TGTGCCAGCAGCCCCAACTCCCCCGGATACTATGGCTACACCTTC
CASSPNSPGYYGYTF
>NA|TRBJ1-4|NA|TRBV19
TGTGCCAGTAGTATCCGGGACGGTTCTAATGAAAAACTGTTTTTT
CASSIRDGSNEKLFF
>NA|TRBJ2-3|NA|TRBV18
TGTGCCAGCTCACCCATGGTCACAGATACGCAGTATTTT
CASSPMVTDTQYF
>TRBD1|TRBJ2-1|NA|TRBV5-8
TGTGCCAGCACCCGGGGACAGGGCTACAATGAGCAGTTCTTC
CASTRGQGYNEQFF
>NA|TRBJ1-5|NA|TRBV15
TGTGCCACCAGCCCCTCCCGAGGGGGGGCTCAGCCCCAGCATTTT
CATSPSRGGAQPQHF
>NA|TRBJ1-1|NA|TRBV11-2
TGTGCCAGCAGCTTAAAAGGGGGAGGCGCTGAAGCTTTCTTT
CASSLKGGGAEAFF
>TRBD1|TRBJ1-2|NA|TRBV30
TGTGCCTGGAGCCGACAGGGAGCCTATGGCTACACCTTC
CAWSRQGAYGYTF
>NA|TRBJ1-5|few|TRBV2
TGTGCCAGCGGGGGTAGCAATCAGCCCCAGCATTTT
CASGGSNQPQHF